This record concerns one TCR beta chain sequence. Antigen specificity is unknown. Profiled with immunoSEQ multiplex PCR; TCRdb holds only in-frame clones, not every one. This sample has approximately 76,000 clones; around 90% occur once, and the top ten carry roughly a tenth. The data belong to a study of OX40 agonist ivuxolimab in advanced cancers. Germline CDR1 reads SGDLS; CDR2 reads YYNGEE. This CDR3 has 16 amino acids. V lost 4 bases, J lost 4 bases, and 20 bases lay in between. Study results and caveats: The 0.1-3.0 mg/kg partial responders had among the lowest clonal expansion.

The sequence derives from an adult with an advanced solid tumor such as melanoma, head and neck, liver or kidney cancer. J is TRBJ1-2 and V is TRBV9; D might be TRBD1 (5 bases). Here the sequenced sample was CD4+ or CD8+ T cells sorted from blood, taken in a trial of the OX40 agonist ivuxolimab. The CDR3 sequence is CASSLKPGLGSYGYTF. In DNA, the CDR3 is TGTGCCAGCAGCCTAAAACCGGGACTCGGAAGCTATGGCTACACCTTC.